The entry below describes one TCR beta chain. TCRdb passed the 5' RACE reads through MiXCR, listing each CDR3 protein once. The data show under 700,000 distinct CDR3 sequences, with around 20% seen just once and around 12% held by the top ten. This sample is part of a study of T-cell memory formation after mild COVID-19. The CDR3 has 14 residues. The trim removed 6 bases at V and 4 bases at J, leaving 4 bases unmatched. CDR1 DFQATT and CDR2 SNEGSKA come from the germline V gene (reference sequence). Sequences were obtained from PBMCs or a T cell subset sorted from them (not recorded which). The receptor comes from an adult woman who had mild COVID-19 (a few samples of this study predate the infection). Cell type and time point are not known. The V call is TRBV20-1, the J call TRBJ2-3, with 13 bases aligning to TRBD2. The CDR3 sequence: CSAATSGRADTQYF. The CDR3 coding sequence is TGCAGTGCCGCAACTAGCGGGAGGGCAGATACGCAGTATTTT.